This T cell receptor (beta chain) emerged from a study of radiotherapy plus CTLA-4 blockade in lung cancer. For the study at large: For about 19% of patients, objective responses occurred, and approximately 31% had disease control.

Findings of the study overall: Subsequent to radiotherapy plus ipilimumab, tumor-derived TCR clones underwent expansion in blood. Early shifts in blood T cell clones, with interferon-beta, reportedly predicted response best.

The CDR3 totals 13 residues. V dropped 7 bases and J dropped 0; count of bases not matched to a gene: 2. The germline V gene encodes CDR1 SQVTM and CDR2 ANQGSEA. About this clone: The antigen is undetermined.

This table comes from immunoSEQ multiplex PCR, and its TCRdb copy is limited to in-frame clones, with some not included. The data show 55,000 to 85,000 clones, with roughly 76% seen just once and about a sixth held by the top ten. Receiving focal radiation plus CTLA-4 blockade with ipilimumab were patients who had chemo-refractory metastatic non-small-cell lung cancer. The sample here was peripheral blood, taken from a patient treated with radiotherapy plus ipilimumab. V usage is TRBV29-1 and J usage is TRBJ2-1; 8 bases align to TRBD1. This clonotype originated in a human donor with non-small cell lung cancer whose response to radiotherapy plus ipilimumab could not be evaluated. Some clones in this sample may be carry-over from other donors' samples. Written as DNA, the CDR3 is TGCAGCGGGGGACAGGACTCCTACAATGAGCAGTTCTTC. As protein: CSGGQDSYNEQFF.